This TCR beta chain emerged from a study of blood T cells in healthy people across ages. General observations from the study: Aged donors had fewer naive CD4+ cells and lower diversity than long-lived donors. Observed TCR beta diversity per million T cells went down as age went up. This fall followed a roughly linear course with age.

A second PCR, run for about 7 to 12 cycles, used a sample-barcoded 5' primer plus a J-beta primer mix. TCRdb recomputed calls from the 5' RACE reads with MiXCR, one row per CDR3 protein. Of over 1,500,000 distinct CDR3 sequences listed, roughly two fifths are singletons. Per germline, CDR1 LGHNA and CDR2 YNFKEQ. With 3 bases clipped from V and 0 bases from J, the junction kept 2 bases outside the gene matches. CDR3 size: 16 residues. Comments on this clonotype: The target antigen is unknown.

Isolated PBMCs totaled at least 7 million in each sample. Per sample, at least 5 micrograms of total RNA were extracted. The TCR was taken from a human donor in good health. The chain couples TRBV4-2 to TRBJ2-3; 11 bases match TRBD2. What was sequenced was blood. DNA for the CDR3: TGTGCCAGCAGCCACATAGCGGGGGGGAGCACAGATACGCAGTATTTT. It is translated as CASSHIAGGSTDTQYF.